This T cell receptor beta chain was identified in a study of T cells in narcolepsy. Study-level background: Enrolled donors included narcolepsy type 1 or type 2 patients and healthy controls. Regarding the study as a whole: Healthy controls reportedly lacked the autoreactive clonotypes serially found in patients' blood. No autoreactive T cell clone sequences appeared in some memory CD4+ repertoires. Comparing one patient's CSF and blood CD4+ clonotypes highlighted HCRT- and TRIB2-specific autoreactive clonotypes.

Sequenced by immunoSEQ multiplex PCR; TCRdb stores in-frame clones only, minus some. This sample has tens of thousands of clones; 75% to 90% occur once, and the top ten carry approximately 1.1%. Germline CDR1 reads MNHEY; CDR2 reads SVGAGI. The germline V and J ends were trimmed by 5 bases and 2 bases, with 10 bases remaining between them. CDR3 length: 13 residues. Turning to this clone: The antigen remains unidentified.

The receptor was derived from a human donor in good health. This chain joins TRBV6-5 and TRBJ2-7, with D perhaps TRBD1 (6 bases). Sequences were obtained from memory (CD45RA-) CD4+ T cells from blood. For the CDR3, the DNA is TGTGCCAGCAGTGTCGCAGGGGCCTACGAGCAGTACTTC. Translating it yields CASSVAGAYEQYF.